This T cell receptor (beta chain) was captured by sequencing in a study of T cell changes during pregnancy in multiple sclerosis. Clones were sequenced by immunoSEQ multiplex PCR, and TCRdb holds only the in-frame ones, with some missing. The repertoire holds some 60,000 clones, with more than 85% as singletons. This TCR derives from a female donor in good health, enrolled as a control in a pregnancy study. The sample in question was peripheral blood, obtained after pregnancy.

The CDR3 loop reads CASRGDRLSGYTF. CDR3 coding DNA: TGTGCCAGCAGGGGGGACAGGCTCAGCGGCTACACCTTC. The chain joins TRBV2 to TRBJ1-2; TRBD1 matches at 8 bases. Looked up from germline, CDR1 is SNHLY and CDR2 is FYNNEI. The junction had 8 bases not matched to a gene; V was cut back by 6 bases and J by 8 bases. The CDR3 runs 13 residues.